This T cell receptor (beta chain) is drawn from a study of blood T cell repertoires in COVID-19 (dated by TCRdb to the early 2020s). In terms of the full investigation: Samples from collaborators originated in the United States, Italy and Spain and spanned both the acute and convalescent phases of COVID-19. Nearly every sample came with metadata listing a de-identified subject ID, COVID-19 status, age in years and sex. Subjects who had been exposed to COVID-19, were actively infected with it, or had recovered from it provided the deeply sampled blood TCRbeta repertoires that made up the dataset. Samples were obtained from the ongoing ImmuneRACE study (first 160 participants) and from about 1,300 subjects provided by 6 global collaborators. The prospective study material was composed of cDNA or gDNA derived from T cells, B-cell-depleted T cells, or PBMCs. The repertoires were released in a freely available public database intended as a resource for research on the immune response to SARS-CoV-2. Where HLA class I and class II types were available, the types were taken from metadata supplied by the sample provider, not from assay-based typing. The full study reports these points: Clinical and demographic metadata were provided uncurated, with the amount varying by source and participant.

TCRbeta CDR3 regions were amplified from genomic DNA by means of the immunoSEQ Assay, a bias-controlled multiplex PCR. The authors' analysis ran thus. The number of nucleated cells in each sample was estimated from the amplification of reference gene primers within the assay. To quantify the absolute abundance of each unique TCRbeta CDR3 rearrangement, sequence reads were collapsed and filtered. For each sample, productive Simpson clonality was calculated by taking the square root of Simpson's diversity index across productive rearrangements. Held by TCRdb, this immuneACCESS table contains in-frame sequences only and omits some clones. Under half of the omission traces to an unresolved V gene where checked; the cause of the rest is unknown. From that table come the V and J calls and clone size; the DNA was used to work out D and trimming. Recorded for this sample are 250,000 to 300,000 clones; roughly 87% of them occurred a single time. Together, the top ten hold roughly 2% of the sample.

This clone came up a few times. Its antigen is currently not known. Base qualities are not at hand, and no much larger clone is one base apart. Another Seattle source contributed samples from volunteer blood donors who had recovered from COVID-19. Each collaborating institution followed its own protocols to collect whole blood in K2EDTA tubes. Collaborator samples were shipped for TCRbeta analysis as frozen whole blood, isolated PBMCs, or DNA extracted from either sample type. Reading from cysteine to phenylalanine, the CDR3 counts 14 amino acids. Only the CDR3 DNA stays, 42 bases, in frame from base 1. V and J lose 5 bases and 2 bases, and a span of 11 bases separates them.

The rearranged chain carries TRBV5-7 and TRBJ1-3, with the D gene call left open. TRBV5-7 is sorted into the ORF group, with uncertain function. This receptor was obtained from a woman aged 45-65 years who had recovered from COVID-19. The material sequenced was peripheral blood. DNA sequence: TGTGCCAGCAGGAGAGGGAAAACTGGAAACACCATATATTTT. Translation gives CASRRGKTGNTIYF.